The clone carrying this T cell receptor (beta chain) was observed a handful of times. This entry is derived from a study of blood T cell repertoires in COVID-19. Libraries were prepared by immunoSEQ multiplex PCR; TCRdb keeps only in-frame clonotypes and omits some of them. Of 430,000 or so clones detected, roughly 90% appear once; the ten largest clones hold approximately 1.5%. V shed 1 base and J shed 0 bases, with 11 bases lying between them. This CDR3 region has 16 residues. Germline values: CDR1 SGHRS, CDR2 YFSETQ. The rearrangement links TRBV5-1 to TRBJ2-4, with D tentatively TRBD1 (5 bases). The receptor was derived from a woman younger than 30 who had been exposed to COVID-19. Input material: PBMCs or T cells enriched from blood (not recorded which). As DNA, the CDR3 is TGCGCCAGCAGCTTGAGACAGAAGCTAGCCAAAAACATTCAGTACTTC. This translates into CASSLRQKLAKNIQYF.